The 28 T cell receptor beta chains below were found in one sample sequenced in a study of cytomegalovirus exposure and HLA in healthy donors. With 60 Vbeta and 13 Jbeta primers, the PCR was carried out. Assay used: immunoSEQ multiplex PCR; TCRdb lists only in-frame clones, some missing. The sample shows 190,000 or so clones, 82% of them seen only once. Material: PBMCs. These receptors were obtained from a boy aged 2 to 10 in good health and CMV-seronegative.

This clone was counted between two and nine times. This chain connects TRBV6-1 to TRBJ2-7; perhaps TRBD1 as D (6 bases). V was clipped by 2 bases and J by 9 bases, with 20 bases between them. The germline CDR1 and CDR2 sequences are MNHNS and SASEGT. This CDR3 has 15 residues. CDR3 in amino acids: CASSEPYRQVSGQYF. The CDR3 region has the DNA TGTGCCAGCAGTGAACCCTACCGACAGGTATCAGGGCAGTACTTC.

In its sample, this clone was seen a few times. V usage is TRBV7-9 and J usage is TRBJ1-1, with D possibly being TRBD1 (5 bases). Germline CDR1 is SEHNR and CDR2 is FQNEAQ (reference sequence). Trimming shortened V by 3 bases and J by 4 bases, and 12 bases separated the two germline ends. This CDR3 spans 14 amino acids. CDR3 nucleotides: TGTGCCAGCAGCTTTTTTCGGGGGGTCACTGAAGCTTTCTTT. Its translation is CASSFFRGVTEAFF.

This clone appeared a few times. The V and J genes are TRBV14 and TRBJ2-1, with D perhaps matching TRBD2 (7 bases). This CDR3 spans 20 amino acids. CDR1 is SGHDN and CDR2 is FVKESK in the germline V gene. The ends were cut back, 7 bases at V and 7 bases at J, with 35 bases in the middle. CDR3 residues: CASKSGRDNVCGGRGNEQFF. The DNA of the CDR3 is TGTGCCAGCAAATCGGGCCGCGATAATGTGTGCGGGGGCCGGGGTAATGAGCAGTTCTTC.

J is TRBJ2-1 and V is TRBV18, with a possible D match to TRBD2 (5 bases). Per the germline V gene, CDR1 is KGHSH and CDR2 is LQKENI. V was shortened by 3 bases and J by 13 bases, with 10 bases between the two germline ends. This CDR3 contains 11 residues. DNA of the CDR3: TGTGCCAGCTCACCCCGGGGTTTACAGTTCTTC. Its protein is CASSPRGLQFF.

The count of this clone is one. The rearrangement joins TRBV7-9 to TRBJ1-2; no clear D gene. Germline lookup yields CDR1 SEHNR and CDR2 FQNEAQ (reference sequence). V shed 2 bases and J shed 3 bases, with 13 bases lying between them. CDR3 length equals 15 residues. This CDR3 reads CASSLTSGPHYGYTF. The DNA of the CDR3 is TGTGCCAGCAGCTTAACTTCAGGCCCCCACTATGGCTACACCTTC. The entire variable domain, with the rest obtained from reference TRBV7-9 and TRBJ1-2, is as follows: DTGVSQNPRHKITKRGQNVTFRCDPISEHNRLYWYRQTLGQGPEFLTYFQNEAQLEKSRLLSDRFSAERPKGSFSTLEIQRTEQGDSAMYLCASSLTSGPHYGYTFGSGTRLTVV.

This chain joins TRBV7-6 and TRBJ2-1; no firm D call. The V gene lost 6 bases and the J gene lost 9 bases, with 15 bases spanning the gap. CDR1 SGHVS and CDR2 FNYEAQ come from the germline V gene. The CDR3 runs 13 residues. The chain's CDR3 is CASRQTVGSEQFF. For the CDR3, the DNA is TGTGCCAGCAGACAGACGGTAGGCAGTGAGCAGTTCTTC.

A note on this clone: Distinct nucleotide sequences in the sample also encode this CDR3. This chain joins TRBV19 and TRBJ2-7, with D unclear. The CDR3 totals 14 residues. The germline gives CDR1 LNHDA, CDR2 SQIVND (reference sequence). Trimming took 1 base from V and 0 from J, leaving 7 bases between them. CDR3 loop: CASSIGRGSYEQYF. The CDR3 nucleotides read TGTGCCAGTAGTATAGGGCGAGGCTCCTACGAGCAGTACTTC.

The chain joins TRBV7-8 to TRBJ1-2, with D hard to call. Germline loops: CDR1 SGHVS, CDR2 FQNEAQ. The length of the CDR3 is 17 residues. Trimming pared 0 bases from V and 7 bases from J, leaving 21 bases between. CDR3 in DNA: TGTGCCAGCAGCTTAGCTCGAGGGTTAATTCGAGGCGGTGGCTACACCTTC. Protein: CASSLARGLIRGGGYTF.

The gene calls are TRBV2 and TRBJ1-2; TRBD1 matches 9 bases. Germline trimming cut 5 bases from V and 7 bases from J; bases unmatched to any gene: 2. CDR3 length: 12 residues. Germline V gene data show CDR1 as SNHLY and CDR2 as FYNNEI. The CDR3 is CASSRTGVGYTF. The CDR3 DNA reads TGTGCCAGCAGTCGGACAGGGGTTGGCTACACCTTC.

V is TRBV27 and J is TRBJ2-1; D may be TRBD1 (6 bases). Germline-derived CDR1 and CDR2 are MNHEY and SMNVEV (reference sequence). Trimming cost V 5 bases and J 4 bases, with 12 bases left between them. The CDR3 extends over 14 amino acids. Here the CDR3 DNA reads TGTGCCAGCAGTACGAGGACAGCTTACAATGAGCAGTTCTTC. The encoded protein is CASSTRTAYNEQFF.

This clone was seen once. V and J are TRBV5-6 and TRBJ2-1, with D maybe TRBD2 (6 bases). In germline, CDR1 is SGHDT, CDR2 YYEEEE. This CDR3 has 11 residues. The V end was cut by 0 bases, the J end by 14 bases, with 9 bases between. The CDR3 protein is CASSLVGEEFF. The CDR3 region has the DNA TGTGCCAGCAGCTTGGTAGGGGAGGAGTTCTTC.

The genes are TRBV7-2 and TRBJ2-5; 12 bases align to TRBD2. V shed 4 bases, J shed 7 bases, and the junction held 7 bases outside the gene matches. Germline lookup yields CDR1 SGHTA and CDR2 FQGNSA. This CDR3 is 15 amino acids long. As DNA, the CDR3 is TGTGCCAGCAGCTCTCTAGCGGGGGGGCAGGTGACCCAGTACTTC. It translates to CASSSLAGGQVTQYF.

The chain employs TRBV6-5 and TRBJ2-7, with 8 bases matching TRBD2. CDR3 length: 14 residues. The junction had 7 bases not matched to a gene; V was cut back by 4 bases and J by 5 bases. Germline V lookup: CDR1 MNHEY, CDR2 SVGAGI. The CDR3 DNA follows: TGTGCCAGCAGTTCCTCAGGTAGCGGGGACGAGCAGTACTTC. This translates into CASSSSGSGDEQYF.

This chain links TRBV19 with TRBJ2-1, with 8 bases fitting TRBD2. The CDR3 spans 15 residues. The J segment lost 4 bases and the V segment lost 4 bases, leaving 6 bases of the junction unmatched. CDR1 and CDR2 from the germline V gene are LNHDA and SQIVND (reference sequence). The CDR3 spells CASSTTGGRYNEQFF. The CDR3 coding sequence is TGTGCCAGTAGTACCACGGGGGGGCGGTACAATGAGCAGTTCTTC.

This clone was observed a single time. The rearrangement uses TRBV4-2 and TRBJ2-1; TRBD2 is a possible D gene (7 bases). CDR1 LGHNA and CDR2 YNFKEQ come from the germline V gene. The CDR3 is 16 amino acids. The V and J ends lost 0 bases and 4 bases respectively, with 13 bases between them. The CDR3: CASSQDMAGAYNEQFF. CDR3 coding DNA: TGTGCCAGCAGCCAAGATATGGCGGGGGCGTACAATGAGCAGTTCTTC.

In the case of this clone: The same CDR3 also results from other DNA sequences found in this sample. The rearrangement links TRBV15 to TRBJ1-4; D remains unclear. V was clipped by 0 bases and J by 2 bases, with 13 bases between them. The CDR3 extends over 17 amino acids. Germline CDR1 reads LNHNV; CDR2 reads YYDKDF (reference sequence). The CDR3 loop reads CATSREGGRPTNEKLFF. DNA of the CDR3: TGTGCCACCAGCAGAGAAGGTGGCAGGCCGACTAATGAAAAACTGTTTTTT.

V gene TRBV7-9 combines with J gene TRBJ2-3; 11 positions match TRBD2. The length of the CDR3 is 16 residues. The V and J ends lost 5 bases and 6 bases, in that order; junction bases with no gene match: 10. Germline V gene data show CDR1 as SEHNR and CDR2 as FQNEAQ (reference sequence). The CDR3 DNA is TGTGCCAGCAGCCCCAGGGGACTAGCGGAATTTGATACGCAGTATTTT. It encodes CASSPRGLAEFDTQYF.

This chain uses TRBV25-1 with TRBJ2-1; the match to TRBD1 covers 7 bases. V lost 3 bases to trimming and J lost 7 bases; unmatched junction nucleotides: 9. The CDR3 spans 15 residues. Germline CDR1 is MGHDK and CDR2 is SYGVNS. For the CDR3, the DNA is TGTGCCAGCAGTGAGATATCCGAACAGGGGAATGAGCAGTTCTTC. Its translation: CASSEISEQGNEQFF.

A single count supports this clone. The rearrangement uses TRBV20-1 and TRBJ1-1; tentative D call: TRBD1 (6 bases). The V end lost 8 bases, the J end lost 3 bases, and 10 bases lay between the germline ends. Germline CDR1 reads DFQATT; CDR2 reads SNEGSKA (reference sequence). The length of the CDR3 is 11 residues. The CDR3 spells CSMKGDTEAFF. CDR3 DNA sequence: TGCAGTATGAAGGGGGACACTGAAGCTTTCTTT.

The chain has TRBV25-1 and TRBJ1-3, with D unclear. V lost 4 bases, J lost 0 bases, and 10 bases lay in between. CDR3 size: 15 residues. Germline V gene sequence: CDR1 MGHDK, CDR2 SYGVNS. CDR3 sequence reads: CASSAQALSGNTIYF. CDR3 bases: TGTGCCAGCAGTGCCCAGGCCCTCTCTGGAAACACCATATATTTT.

The chain carries TRBV5-6 and TRBJ2-2, with no clear D. This CDR3 comprises 11 residues. Per the germline V gene, CDR1 is SGHDT and CDR2 is YYEEEE. V was cut by 2 bases and J by 9 bases, with 5 bases left in between. The CDR3, as DNA: TGTGCCAGCAGCTTTGCGCGGGAGCTGTTTTTT. Translation: CASSFARELFF.

The chain joins TRBV6-7 to TRBJ2-7; 7 nucleotides agree with TRBD1. Being an ORF, TRBV6-7 has a function that is uncertain. There are 20 residues in the CDR3. V lost 2 bases and J lost 4; bases outside the gene matches: 23. CDR3 nucleotide sequence: TGTGCCAGCAGTTACCCCGAGGGACAGATTATTAGGGGATTGGATTACGAGCAGTACTTC. Residues: CASSYPEGQIIRGLDYEQYF.

The chain employs TRBV9 and TRBJ2-3; 10 bases match TRBD2. The trim removed 4 bases at V and 3 bases at J, leaving 14 bases unmatched. Germline CDR1 is SGDLS and CDR2 is YYNGEE. The CDR3 totals 18 residues. CDR3 sequence (DNA): TGTGCCAGCAGCCCCCGCCTCAGTAGCGGGGGGAGGACAGATACGCAGTATTTT. This translates into CASSPRLSSGGRTDTQYF.

DNA for the CDR3: TGTGCCAGCAGCTTAGTCCCTAGGACAGAAATTAACTATGGCTACACCTTC. It translates to CASSLVPRTEINYGYTF. V is TRBV7-2 and J is TRBJ1-2; weak D call: TRBD1 (6 bases). Germline V gene sequence: CDR1 SGHTA, CDR2 FQGNSA. Trimming shortened V by 1 base and J by 1 base, and 16 bases separated the two germline ends. The CDR3 spans 17 residues.

The V and J genes are TRBV5-6 and TRBJ2-3, with TRBD2 matching 15 bases. The germline V gene encodes CDR1 SGHDT and CDR2 YYEEEE. Trimming removed 6 bases from V and 0 bases from J; junction bases left unmatched: 8. This CDR3 region has 18 residues. The CDR3 coding sequence is TGTGCCAGCACCCCCGGACTAGCGGGGGGGCCAAGCACAGATACGCAGTATTTT. Translating it yields CASTPGLAGGPSTDTQYF.

The chain couples TRBV7-2 to TRBJ2-7, with D perhaps TRBD2 (5 bases). Germline V gene sequence: CDR1 SGHTA, CDR2 FQGNSA. The CDR3 spans 13 residues. V dropped 7 bases and J dropped 3 bases, with 13 bases sitting between them. The CDR3 is CASTLRRGYEQYF. In nucleotides, the CDR3 is TGTGCCAGCACCCTACGACGGGGCTACGAGCAGTACTTC. Combining the CDR3 with reference TRBV7-2 and TRBJ2-7 gives the whole variable domain GAGVSQSPSNKVTEKGKDVELRCDPISGHTALYWYRQSLGQGLEFLIYFQGNSAPDKSGLPSDRFSAERTGGSVSTLTIQRTQQEDSAVYLCASTLRRGYEQYFGPGTRLTVT.

The chain carries TRBV4-2 and TRBJ2-2; D uncertain. This CDR3 has 14 amino acids. The V gene lost 0 bases and the J gene lost 7 bases, with 9 bases spanning the gap. Per germline, CDR1 LGHNA and CDR2 YNFKEQ. CDR3 DNA: TGTGCCAGCAGCCAAGACCTCCTCGGCGGGGAGCTGTTTTTT. Protein sequence: CASSQDLLGGELFF.

The chain links TRBV30 to TRBJ1-2, with D uncertain. Germline loops: CDR1 GTSNPN, CDR2 SVGIG (reference sequence). The germline V and J ends were trimmed by 2 bases and 0 bases, with 28 bases remaining between them. The CDR3 has 20 amino acids. The CDR3 coding sequence is TGTGCCTGGAGTTTTTTGGGTAGCCCTACCCCGCCGTTAGCTAACTATGGCTACACCTTC. Its protein is CAWSFLGSPTPPLANYGYTF.